This entry features one T cell receptor (beta chain) sequence. These data come from a study of blood T cell repertoires in COVID-19. The CDR3 totals 16 residues. Trimming removed 4 bases from V and 6 bases from J, with 22 bases in between. Germline V CDR1 and CDR2: SGHRS, YFSETQ. The protocol was immunoSEQ multiplex PCR, while the TCRdb copy is restricted to in-frame clones and leaves out a portion. Among about 160,000 clones listed, around 90% were seen once. The source of this sequence is a woman aged 55-75 years with active or convalescent COVID-19. The sequencing input was peripheral blood. The rearrangement links TRBV5-1 to TRBJ1-2, with TRBD1 as a possible D gene (5 bases). CDR3 residues: CASSNPQSAGRDGYTF. CDR3 coding DNA: TGCGCCAGCAGCAACCCCCAAAGTGCGGGGCGGGATGGCTACACCTTC.